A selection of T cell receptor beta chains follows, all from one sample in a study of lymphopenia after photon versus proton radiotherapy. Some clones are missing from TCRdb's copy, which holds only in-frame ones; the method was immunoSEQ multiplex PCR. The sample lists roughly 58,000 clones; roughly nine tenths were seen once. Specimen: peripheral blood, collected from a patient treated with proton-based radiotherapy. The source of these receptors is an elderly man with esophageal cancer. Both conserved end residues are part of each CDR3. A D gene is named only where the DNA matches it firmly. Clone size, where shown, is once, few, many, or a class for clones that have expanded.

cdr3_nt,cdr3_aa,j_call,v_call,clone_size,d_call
TGTGCCAGCAGTGAGGTGGGGAGTGATTCACCCCTCCACTTT,CASSEVGSDSPLHF,TRBJ1-6,TRBV2,-,-
TGTGCCAGCAGCGTAGCTCCAGGGGCAGGGCAGAACACTGAAGCTTTCTTT,CASSVAPGAGQNTEAFF,TRBJ1-1,TRBV9,once,-
TGTGCCAGTAGTATTCAGGGGAAAGCTTTCTTT,CASSIQGKAFF,TRBJ1-1,TRBV19,-,-
TGCAGCGTTGAAAGGTGGCGCGGGATCTCCTACAATGAGCAGTTCTTC,CSVERWRGISYNEQFF,TRBJ2-1,TRBV29-1,-,-
TGTGCCAGCAGTGATTTCCTAGCGGGGGTGAGGCAAACGCAGTATTTT,CASSDFLAGVRQTQYF,TRBJ2-3,TRBV6-1,-,TRBD2
TGCGCCAGCAGCCAAGATAGGAGGAGGGACCATTCACCCCTCCACTTT,CASSQDRRRDHSPLHF,TRBJ1-6,TRBV4-3,-,-
TGTGCCAGCTCACCGGGGATCTCTGGAAACACCATATATTTT,CASSPGISGNTIYF,TRBJ1-3,TRBV18,-,-
TGTGCCATCGCTGGCCAGGGAGGACAGCCCCAGCATTTT,CAIAGQGGQPQHF,TRBJ1-5,TRBV10-3,-,-
TGTGCCACCAGCAGAGATCGTTCGCAAGGGCGCGGCTACACCTTC,CATSRDRSQGRGYTF,TRBJ1-2,TRBV15,-,-
TGTGCCAGCAGGGAACTACAGGCGCGCACAGATACGCAGTATTTT,CASRELQARTDTQYF,TRBJ2-3,TRBV6-5,-,-
TGTGCCAGCAGTGTTGAGACCCAGTACTTC,CASSVETQYF,TRBJ2-5,TRBV2,few,-
TGTGCCAGCTCGCCCATAGACAGGGGGTCCTACGAGCAGTACTTC,CASSPIDRGSYEQYF,TRBJ2-7,TRBV19,-,TRBD1
TGTGCCAGCTCACCCCTAGTAGCCAAAAACATTCAGTACTTC,CASSPLVAKNIQYF,TRBJ2-4,TRBV18,-,-
TGTGCCAGCAGTGAAAGGGGGATCTGGGGCACCGGGGAGCTGTTTTTT,CASSERGIWGTGELFF,TRBJ2-2,TRBV25-1,once,-